The rows below give T cell receptor beta chains drawn from one sample of a study of CD8 T cells in acute hepatitis C reinfection. Only in-frame clones appear in the TCRdb table, and some are missing; sequencing was by immunoSEQ multiplex PCR. The sample carries a few thousand clones, roughly 41% recorded once. This specimen consisted of HCV NS3-1073 tetramer-sorted CD8+ T cells from PBMCs, obtained during acute infection. Every receptor here comes from a man aged 25 to 45 with chronic hepatitis C. The CDR3 runs from the conserved cysteine through the conserved F or W. D genes are given only for firm matches. Clone size is shown for a subset of rows, as once, few, many or a class of expanded clone.

cdr3_aa cdr3_nt v_call d_call j_call clone_size
CASSQEVPGQGIGEQYF TGTGCCAGCAGCCAAGAGGTCCCGGGACAGGGGATCGGCGAGCAGTACTTC TRBV4-2 TRBD1 TRBJ2-7 -
CASKTPGTDTQYF TGTGCCAGCAAAACCCCTGGCACAGATACGCAGTATTTT TRBV2 - TRBJ2-3 -
CASSQDAGTGDPRLNEQFF TGCGCCAGCAGCCAAGATGCTGGGACAGGGGACCCCCGGTTGAATGAGCAGTTCTTC TRBV4-1 TRBD1 TRBJ2-1 -
CAAGSGDSNQPQHF TGCGCCGCGGGGTCCGGGGATAGCAATCAGCCCCAGCATTTT TRBV4-3 - TRBJ1-5 -
CASSLWTSGGYQETQYF TGTGCCAGCAGCTTATGGACTAGCGGGGGGTATCAAGAGACCCAGTACTTC TRBV7-2 TRBD2 TRBJ2-5 few
CASSLRLAGVGADSYEQYF TGCGCCAGCAGCCTGAGACTAGCGGGAGTAGGCGCGGACTCCTACGAGCAGTACTTC TRBV5-1 TRBD2 TRBJ2-7 -
CASSQEAGSEQYF TGTGCCAGCAGCCAAGAAGCGGGCAGTGAGCAGTACTTC TRBV5-8 - TRBJ2-7 -
CASSQDRPAYEQYF TGCGCCAGCAGCCAAGATCGTCCAGCCTACGAGCAGTACTTC TRBV4-3 - TRBJ2-7 -
CASSQEEGRGEVAQHF TGTGCCAGCAGCCAAGAGGAGGGCAGGGGGGAAGTGGCCCAGCATTTT TRBV4-2 TRBD1 TRBJ1-5 large
CASSQDQGTEAFF TGTGCCAGCAGCCAAGATCAGGGAACTGAAGCTTTCTTT TRBV4-2 - TRBJ1-1 medium-sized
CASSPWTSGRASLDEQFF TGTGCCAGCAGCCCGTGGACTAGCGGGAGGGCCTCGTTGGATGAGCAGTTCTTC TRBV11-1 TRBD2 TRBJ2-1 few
CASSQETGGTNTGELFF TGTGCCAGCAGCCAAGAAACGGGGGGTACAAACACCGGGGAGCTGTTTTTT TRBV4-2 TRBD2 TRBJ2-2 -
CASSLMGGWETQYF TGTGCCAGCAGCTTAATGGGGGGCTGGGAGACCCAGTACTTC TRBV7-8 - TRBJ2-5 few
CASSPTSGSQETQYF TGTGCCAGCAGCCCTACTAGCGGCTCACAAGAGACCCAGTACTTC TRBV4-2 TRBD2 TRBJ2-5 -
CASSETTPIYGYTF TGTGCCAGCAGCGAAACTACCCCCATTTATGGCTACACCTTC TRBV27 - TRBJ1-2 -
CASSSLYEQYF TGTGCCAGCAGTTCACTCTACGAGCAGTACTTC TRBV6-5 - TRBJ2-7 few
CASSQEVGVANYGYTF TGCGCCAGCAGCCAAGAGGTGGGGGTAGCTAACTATGGCTACACCTTC TRBV4-3 - TRBJ1-2 medium-sized
CASSPAGGPWETQYF TGTGCCAGCAGTCCAGCGGGGGGGCCGTGGGAGACCCAGTACTTC TRBV27 TRBD2 TRBJ2-5 few
CASSQEWGPIEQFF TGTGCCAGCAGCCAAGAGTGGGGGCCCATTGAGCAGTTCTTC TRBV4-2 - TRBJ2-1 few
CASSPTSGGWETQYF TGTGCCAGCAGCCCGACTAGCGGGGGGTGGGAGACCCAGTACTTC TRBV4-2 TRBD2 TRBJ2-5 -
CASSQESGGTEAFF TGTGCCAGCAGCCAAGAGTCAGGGGGTACTGAAGCTTTCTTT TRBV4-2 TRBD1 TRBJ1-1 -
CASSQETNTEAFF TGTGCCAGCAGCCAGGAAACGAACACTGAAGCTTTCTTT TRBV4-2 - TRBJ1-1 medium-sized
CASSSASGAPETQYF TGTGCCAGCAGCTCGGCGAGCGGGGCCCCAGAGACCCAGTACTTC TRBV11-2 TRBD2 TRBJ2-5 -
CASSLNTVDGYTF TGTGCCAGCAGCTTAAACACAGTTGATGGCTACACCTTC TRBV7-3 - TRBJ1-2 medium-sized
CASSPGLAGEWYEQYF TGTGCCAGCAGCCCGGGACTAGCGGGAGAATGGTACGAGCAGTACTTC TRBV11-2 TRBD2 TRBJ2-7 medium-sized
CASSPTSGDPGELFF TGTGCCAGCAGCCCGACTAGCGGGGATCCCGGGGAGCTGTTTTTT TRBV4-2 TRBD2 TRBJ2-2 medium-sized
CASSQEGPGLGEAFF TGTGCCAGCAGCCAAGAAGGGCCGGGTTTGGGTGAAGCTTTCTTT TRBV14 - TRBJ1-1 few
CASSEISGASYEQYF TGTGCCAGCAGTGAGATTAGCGGGGCCTCCTACGAGCAGTACTTC TRBV2 TRBD2 TRBJ2-7 medium-sized
CASSQEVGAPGELFF TGCGCCAGCAGCCAAGAAGTAGGGGCGCCCGGGGAGCTGTTTTTT TRBV4-3 - TRBJ2-2 medium-sized
CASTLEAGPWGEQYF TGCGCCAGCACACTAGAAGCGGGACCTTGGGGCGAGCAGTACTTC TRBV10-2 TRBD2 TRBJ2-7 few
CASSPGQANEKLFF TGTGCCAGCAGCCCAGGACAGGCAAATGAAAAACTGTTTTTT TRBV4-2 TRBD1 TRBJ1-4 medium-sized
CASSQEGSGGAYGELFF TGTGCCAGCAGCCAAGAAGGCAGCGGGGGGGCCTACGGGGAGCTGTTTTTT TRBV4-2 TRBD2 TRBJ2-2 -
CASSQEGVGAPYEQYF TGTGCCAGCAGCCAAGAAGGGGTAGGGGCCCCCTACGAGCAGTACTTC TRBV4-2 - TRBJ2-7 -
CASSARTGGEPFEAFF TGTGCCAGCAGCGCCAGGACAGGGGGCGAGCCCTTTGAAGCTTTCTTT TRBV4-2 TRBD1 TRBJ1-1 -
CASGLVQGFYGYTF TGTGCTAGTGGTTTGGTACAGGGGTTCTATGGCTACACCTTC TRBV12-5 TRBD1 TRBJ1-2 few
CASSSGGGTEAFF TGTGCCAGCAGTTCAGGGGGTGGGACTGAAGCTTTCTTT TRBV28 TRBD1 TRBJ1-1 few
CASSQETGGLPQHF TGCGCCAGCAGCCAAGAGACAGGAGGTCTGCCCCAGCATTTT TRBV4-1 - TRBJ1-5 few
CASSEGGTSGQTYEQYF TGTGCCAGCAGTGAAGGTGGGACTAGCGGCCAAACCTACGAGCAGTACTTC TRBV6-1 TRBD2 TRBJ2-7 -
CASSPEVGGAPNTEAFF TGTGCCAGCAGCCCCGAAGTTGGGGGGGCACCGAACACTGAAGCTTTCTTT TRBV14 - TRBJ1-1 -
CASSSLAPSTDTQYF TGTGCCAGCTCCTCTCTAGCGCCAAGCACAGATACGCAGTATTTT TRBV27 - TRBJ2-3 -
CASSQETGGAPGELFF TGTGCCAGCAGCCAAGAGACGGGGGGGGCCCCCGGGGAGCTGTTTTTT TRBV4-2 TRBD2 TRBJ2-2 -
CASSQARREQDGYTF TGTGCCAGCAGCCAAGCCCGTAGGGAACAGGATGGCTACACCTTC TRBV14 - TRBJ1-2 -
CASSLETSGGFTDTQYF TGTGCCAGCAGCTTGGAAACTAGCGGGGGATTCACAGATACGCAGTATTTT TRBV5-4 TRBD2 TRBJ2-3 -
CASSQEAGAEAFF TGTGCCAGCAGCCAAGAGGCGGGGGCTGAAGCTTTCTTT TRBV4-2 - TRBJ1-1 -
CASSLDRVAGTDTQYF TGTGCCAGCAGCTTAGATCGGGTAGCGGGAACGGATACGCAGTATTTT TRBV11-2 TRBD2 TRBJ2-3 -